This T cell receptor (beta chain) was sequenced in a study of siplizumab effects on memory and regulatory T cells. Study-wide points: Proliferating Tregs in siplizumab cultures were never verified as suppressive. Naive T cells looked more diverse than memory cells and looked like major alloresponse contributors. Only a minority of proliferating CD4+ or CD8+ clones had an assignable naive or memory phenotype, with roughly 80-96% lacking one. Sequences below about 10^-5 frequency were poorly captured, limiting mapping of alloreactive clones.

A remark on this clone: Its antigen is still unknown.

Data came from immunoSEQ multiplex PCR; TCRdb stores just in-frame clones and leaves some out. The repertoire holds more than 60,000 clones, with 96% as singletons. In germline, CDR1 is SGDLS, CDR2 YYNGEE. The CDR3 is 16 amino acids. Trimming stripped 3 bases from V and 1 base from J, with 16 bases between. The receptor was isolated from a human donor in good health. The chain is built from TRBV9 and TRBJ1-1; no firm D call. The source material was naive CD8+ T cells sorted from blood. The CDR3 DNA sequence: TGTGCCAGCAGCGAGTCCCCGGTCGCAGGGAACACTGAAGCTTTCTTT. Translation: CASSESPVAGNTEAFF.